This T cell receptor beta chain was found in a study of T cells expressing NK-cell markers. After re-calling the 5' RACE reads, TCRdb lists one entry per CDR3 protein, DNA absent. The repertoire table contains 160,000 or so distinct CDR3 sequences. CDR1 and CDR2 (germline): LGHDT, YNNKEL (reference sequence). The CDR3 is 12 residues long. What was sequenced was blood T cells: a sorted CD56 or NKG2C T cell subset, CD4+ or CD8+ T cells, or bulk PBMC T cells (not recorded which). This chain connects TRBV3-1 to TRBJ1-1. The receptor's source is a woman between 18 and 70 years old in good health. The CDR3 region is CASSQERGDAFF.